This TCR beta chain was sequenced in a study of beta chain features in type 1 diabetes. General observations from the study: Researchers reported that naive, central memory and Treg TCRB repertoires appeared more similar in patients than in healthy donors. Type 1 diabetes patients showed a moderate but significant shortening of TCRB CDR3s in all four CD4+ subsets.

Staining for CD45RO/CCR7/CD25/CD127/CD95/CD27 allowed sorting of CD4+ naive, central memory, regulatory and stem cell-like memory cells. Once sorted, every population was more than 95% pure. The isolated RNA, all of it, was reverse transcribed, so expressed TCRB transcripts were what got sequenced. The repertoire was sequenced with immunoSEQ multiplex PCR; TCRdb's copy has only in-frame clones and lacks some. The sample includes roughly 450,000 clones, 9.5% to 12% of them seen just once. With respect to this clone: Its antigen is not identified.

The sequenced sample was naive CD4+ T cells from blood. This sequence was found in a woman in her late teens or twenties in good health.

The CDR3 DNA is TGTGCCAGCAGCCCGCTCCCTATAGCGGGAGAGGAGCAGTTCTTC. Its protein product is CASSPLPIAGEEQFF. The rearrangement links TRBV13 to TRBJ2-1; TRBD2 matches 9 bases. CDR1 and CDR2 (germline): PRHDT, FYEKMQ (reference sequence). V lost 5 bases to trimming and J lost 10 bases; unmatched junction nucleotides: 12. This CDR3 has 15 residues.